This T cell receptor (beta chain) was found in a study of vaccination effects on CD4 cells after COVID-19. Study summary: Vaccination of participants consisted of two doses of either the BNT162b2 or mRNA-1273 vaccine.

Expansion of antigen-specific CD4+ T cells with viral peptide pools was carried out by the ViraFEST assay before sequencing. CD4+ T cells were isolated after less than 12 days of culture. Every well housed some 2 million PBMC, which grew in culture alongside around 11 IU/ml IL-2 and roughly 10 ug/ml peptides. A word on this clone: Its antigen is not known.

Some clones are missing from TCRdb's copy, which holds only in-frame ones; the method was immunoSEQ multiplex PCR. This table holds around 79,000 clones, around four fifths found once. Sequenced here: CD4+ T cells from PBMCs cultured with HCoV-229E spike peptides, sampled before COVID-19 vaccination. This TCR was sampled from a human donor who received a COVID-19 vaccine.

The CDR3 sequence: CATSDRQGPPRSSYNEQFF. CDR3 DNA sequence: TGTGCCACCAGTGACCGACAGGGGCCGCCAAGGAGCTCCTACAATGAGCAGTTCTTC. The chain combines TRBV24-1 with TRBJ2-1; 8 bases line up with TRBD1. From germline, CDR1 is KGHDR and CDR2 SFDVKD. The junction had 13 bases not matched to a gene; V was cut back by 4 bases and J by 0 bases. CDR3 length: 19 amino acids.